The table lists the clone carrying this TCR beta chain with a few counts. Its antigen is still unknown. Sequenced by immunoSEQ multiplex PCR; TCRdb stores in-frame clones only, minus some. The data show about 55,000 clones, around 88% seen once. The sample originates from a study of OX40 agonist ivuxolimab in advanced cancers. Background on the study: Three patients, one with hepatocellular carcinoma and two with cutaneous melanoma, responded partially.

Germline CDR1 is LNHDA and CDR2 is SQIVND (reference sequence). V was shortened by 5 bases and J by 6 bases, with 20 bases between the two germline ends. The CDR3 spans 15 residues. General study results and limits: On average, a greater number of expanded clones characterised CD8+ T cells relative to CD4+.

This clonotype was obtained from an adult with an advanced solid tumor such as melanoma, head and neck, liver or kidney cancer. Sequenced here: CD4+ or CD8+ T cells sorted from blood, sampled in a trial of the OX40 agonist ivuxolimab. The V and J genes are TRBV19 and TRBJ2-7, with D perhaps TRBD1 (5 bases). The CDR3 DNA is TGTGCCAGTAGTCCAAGCAGGGTAAGAAGGTCCGAGCAGTACTTC. Translating it yields CASSPSRVRRSEQYF.